These 31 T cell receptor beta chains were all obtained from the same sample, sequenced in a study of blood T cell repertoires in COVID-19. Profiled with immunoSEQ multiplex PCR; TCRdb holds only in-frame clones, not every one. The repertoire has 90,000 to 120,000 clones, around 88% of them found once; the top ten carry approximately 6.2%. Sequencing used peripheral blood. These receptors came from a man aged 45-65 years with active or convalescent COVID-19.

This chain joins TRBV11-1 and TRBJ2-3; 7 bases are shared with TRBD1. Germline V gene data show CDR1 as SGHAT and CDR2 as FQDESV (reference sequence). V shed 4 bases, J shed 1 base, and the junction held 8 bases outside the gene matches. CDR3 size: 16 residues. CDR3 sequence reads: CASSSLTGARTDTQYF. The CDR3 DNA reads TGTGCCAGCAGCTCACTAACAGGGGCCCGCACAGATACGCAGTATTTT.

The chain employs TRBV11-2 and TRBJ1-2, with D maybe TRBD1 (6 bases). V lost 6 bases and J 4 bases, leaving 12 bases between the germline ends. The CDR3 has 13 amino acids. CDR1 and CDR2 from the germline V gene are SGHAT and FQNNGV. Here the CDR3 reads CASRIQGSYGYTF. As DNA, the CDR3 is TGTGCCAGCAGAATACAGGGAAGCTATGGCTACACCTTC.

The chain recombines TRBV7-6 with TRBJ2-2; D may be TRBD1 (6 bases). CDR1 is SGHVS and CDR2 is FNYEAQ in the germline V gene. Trimming pared 4 bases from V and 4 bases from J, leaving 13 bases between. The length of the CDR3 is 15 residues. The CDR3 sequence: CASSSRGVGTGELFF. In nucleotides, the CDR3 is TGTGCCAGCAGCTCCAGGGGAGTTGGCACCGGGGAGCTGTTTTTT.

This chain joins TRBV18 and TRBJ2-7; 8 bases fit TRBD1. V trimming: 4 bases; J trimming: 1 base; junction bases outside the gene matches: 3. The germline V gene encodes CDR1 KGHSH and CDR2 LQKENI. There are 14 residues in the CDR3. CDR3 loop: CASSRGQGSYEQYF. The CDR3 nucleotides are TGTGCCAGCTCACGAGGACAGGGTTCCTACGAGCAGTACTTC.

This chain joins TRBV19 and TRBJ2-7; D is perhaps TRBD1 (6 bases). CDR3 length: 14 amino acids. V gave up 6 bases and J gave up 2 bases, with 14 bases separating them. The germline V gene encodes CDR1 LNHDA and CDR2 SQIVND (reference sequence). The chain's CDR3 is CASSRTRGPYEQYF. CDR3 in DNA: TGTGCCAGTAGCCGCACCAGGGGACCCTACGAGCAGTACTTC.

Only a few counts were recorded for this clone. V gene TRBV28 combines with J gene TRBJ1-6; D gene ambiguous. Germline loops: CDR1 MDHEN, CDR2 SYDVKM. The CDR3 is made up of 15 amino acids. V was clipped by 4 bases and J by 2 bases, with 9 bases between them. CDR3 protein: CASSYIGAYNSPLHF. The CDR3 nucleotides are TGTGCCAGCAGTTATATCGGGGCCTATAATTCACCCCTCCACTTT.

This chain uses TRBV4-3 with TRBJ1-3; 8 bases map to TRBD1. Germline V gives CDR1 LGHNA, CDR2 YSLEER. The CDR3 consists of 15 residues. Unmatched junction bases numbered 4, after V lost 4 bases and J lost 2 bases. The CDR3 DNA reads as TGCGCCAGCAGCCTATTACAGGGGGCTGGAAACACCATATATTTT. Amino acids: CASSLLQGAGNTIYF.

This clone is classed as medium-sized. This chain uses TRBV28 with TRBJ2-1; D may be TRBD2 (6 bases). Per the germline V gene, CDR1 is MDHEN and CDR2 is SYDVKM. The ends were cut back, 8 bases at V and 5 bases at J, with 25 bases in the middle. The CDR3 is 17 amino acids. Here the CDR3 reads CASGERLGFLFHNEQFF. The DNA for the CDR3 is TGTGCCAGCGGAGAACGACTAGGGTTCCTCTTTCACAATGAGCAGTTCTTC.

The V and J genes are TRBV7-9 and TRBJ2-1, with D maybe TRBD1 (6 bases). V lost 5 bases and J 5 bases, leaving 19 bases between the germline ends. This CDR3 has 16 amino acids. CDR1 and CDR2 (germline): SEHNR, FQNEAQ (reference sequence). The DNA for the CDR3 is TGTGCCAGCAGCCAACGACAGGCCAACTGGCACAATGAGCAGTTCTTC. It codes for CASSQRQANWHNEQFF.

The chain couples TRBV23-1 to TRBJ2-7; weak D call: TRBD2 (6 bases). TRBV23-1 is treated as an ORF (open reading frame) with a function not yet certain. This CDR3 comprises 15 residues. Deletions cut 5 bases from V and 0 bases from J, with 14 bases between. As DNA, the CDR3 is TGCGCCAGCAGTACGACCGGGACTGCCTCCTACGAGCAGTACTTC. It yields the protein CASSTTGTASYEQYF.

The chain combines TRBV28 with TRBJ2-7; 8 nucleotides agree with TRBD2. The CDR3 is 14 amino acids. Germline V gene lookup returns CDR1 MDHEN and CDR2 SYDVKM. CDR3 residues: CAAGGDRIPYEQYF. The CDR3 coding sequence is TGTGCGGCGGGGGGCGACCGCATTCCGTACGAGCAGTACTTC.

This chain connects TRBV7-2 to TRBJ1-1; D is ambiguous. V lost 5 bases to trimming and J lost 11 bases, with 30 bases between them. The CDR3 consists of 17 residues. CDR1 and CDR2 (germline): SGHTA, FQGNSA. The CDR3 coding sequence is TGTGCCAGCAGCCTAGAGCCAATGCAAACAGCCCCGGAGGCGGCTTTCTTT. This translates into CASSLEPMQTAPEAAFF.

This clone is a singleton in its sample. The V call is TRBV28, the J call TRBJ1-3; possibly TRBD1 for D (6 bases). CDR3 length: 15 residues. V was clipped by 6 bases and J by 0 bases, with 12 bases between them. CDR1 and CDR2 (germline): MDHEN, SYDVKM. The CDR3 region has the DNA TGTGCCAGCAGAGGCAGGGGTAGCTCTGGAAACACCATATATTTT. The encoded protein is CASRGRGSSGNTIYF.

CDR3 amino acids: CASSPGLAGFTDTQYF. For the CDR3, the DNA is TGTGCCAGCAGCCCCGGTCTAGCGGGATTCACAGATACGCAGTATTTT. The chain is built from TRBV3-1 (or the pseudogene TRBV3-2) and TRBJ2-3, with 9 bases fitting TRBD2. The V and J ends lost 4 bases and 2 bases, in that order; junction bases with no gene match: 7. Germline CDR1 reads LGHDT; CDR2 reads YNNKEL (reference sequence). The CDR3 extends over 16 amino acids.

This chain joins TRBV19 and TRBJ1-4; TRBD1 matches 7 bases. The V and J ends lost 3 bases and 8 bases, in that order; junction bases with no gene match: 9. Germline V gives CDR1 LNHDA, CDR2 SQIVND (reference sequence). The CDR3 loop spans 15 amino acids. The CDR3 bases are TGTGCCAGTAGTATCTCGGACAGGACCGAAGAAAAACTGTTTTTT. This gives the protein CASSISDRTEEKLFF.

The rearrangement links TRBV19 to TRBJ1-1; the D gene is possibly TRBD1 (5 bases). Trimming left V 7 bases short and J 0 bases short, with 21 bases between. CDR1 is LNHDA and CDR2 is SQIVND in the germline V gene (reference sequence). There are 17 residues in the CDR3. The CDR3 spells CASNNRYTSVVNTEAFF. CDR3 in DNA: TGTGCCAGTAATAACAGGTATACGAGTGTTGTGAACACTGAAGCTTTCTTT.

The chain joins TRBV5-4 to TRBJ1-4, with 9 bases matching TRBD1. The CDR3 is 16 amino acids. The V gene end was trimmed by 4 bases and the J gene end by 8 bases; junction bases not matched to a gene: 12. CDR1 and CDR2 (germline): SGHNT, YYREEE (reference sequence). CDR3 protein: CASSPTGTGSGEKLFF. The CDR3, as DNA: TGTGCCAGCAGCCCGACCGGGACAGGGTCGGGGGAAAAACTGTTTTTT.

CDR3 sequence: CASSSLQGLYGYTF. The CDR3 DNA reads as TGTGCCAGTAGTTCGCTACAGGGGCTCTATGGCTACACCTTC. The rearrangement links TRBV19 to TRBJ1-2; TRBD1 agrees at 7 bases. After removal of 5 bases from V and 4 bases from J, the junction contained 7 bases not matched to a gene. Germline V gene lookup returns CDR1 LNHDA and CDR2 SQIVND (reference sequence). This CDR3 comprises 14 residues.

This chain joins TRBV3-1 (or the pseudogene TRBV3-2) and TRBJ2-2; 13 bases agree with TRBD2. In germline, CDR1 is LGHDT, CDR2 YNNKEL (reference sequence). The length of the CDR3 is 16 residues. Trimming removed 4 bases from V and 6 bases from J; junction bases left unmatched: 5. The CDR3 DNA follows: TGTGCCAGCAGCCCCCACACTAGCGGGAGGGCCGGGGAGCTGTTTTTT. Residues: CASSPHTSGRAGELFF.

The chain has TRBV6-5 and TRBJ2-2, with 8 bases fitting TRBD2. In germline, CDR1 is MNHEY, CDR2 SVGAGI. The CDR3 runs to 14 residues. Trimming took 7 bases from V and 3 from J; bases not matched to a gene: 4. As DNA, the CDR3 is TGTGCCAGCAAACGGGAGGGTCACACCGGGGAGCTGTTTTTT. Translating it yields CASKREGHTGELFF.

This clone turned up a few times. The chain recombines TRBV6-4 with TRBJ2-1; TRBD2 matches 9 bases. CDR1 MRHNA and CDR2 SNTAGT come from the germline V gene. V gave up 0 bases and J gave up 9 bases; unmatched junction bases: 15. The CDR3 sequence is 18 residues long. CDR3 nucleotide sequence: TGTGCCAGCAGTGACTCATCAGTGCTGCGGGAGGGGTCGATTGAGCAGTTCTTC. It translates to CASSDSSVLREGSIEQFF.

This clone was seen only once. V gene TRBV3-1 (or the pseudogene TRBV3-2) combines with J gene TRBJ2-5; possibly TRBD2 for D (7 bases). CDR1 and CDR2 (germline): LGHDT, YNNKEL (reference sequence). This CDR3 contains 16 residues. V was trimmed by 3 bases and J by 5 bases, leaving 19 bases between them. For the CDR3, the DNA is TGTGCCAGCAGCCAGATTCTAGGGGGGGGCAAGGAGACCCAGTACTTC. It translates to CASSQILGGGKETQYF.

J is TRBJ2-3 and V is TRBV11-2; 13 nucleotides align to TRBD2. V gave up 2 bases and J gave up 4 bases; unmatched junction bases: 3. This CDR3 region has 16 residues. CDR1 is SGHAT, CDR2 FQNNGV, per germline. The CDR3: CASSLQLAGGPDTQYF. As DNA, the CDR3 is TGTGCCAGCAGCTTACAACTAGCGGGAGGGCCAGATACGCAGTATTTT.

This clone was recorded a few times. The same CDR3 arises from other DNA sequences in this sample as well. The chain carries TRBV28 and TRBJ1-1; 9 nucleotides align to TRBD1. The CDR3 sequence is 15 residues long. The germline V gene has CDR1 MDHEN and CDR2 SYDVKM. The junction had 2 bases not matched to a gene; V was cut back by 2 bases and J by 1 base. CDR3 nucleotide sequence: TGTGCCAGCAGTTTACCGGGACAGGGGAACACTGAAGCTTTCTTT. Residues: CASSLPGQGNTEAFF.

CDR3 sequence: CASSPLEYQPQHF. CDR3 DNA: TGTGCCAGCTCACCACTTGAGTATCAGCCCCAGCATTTT. The V gene is TRBV18, the J gene TRBJ1-5; D gene uncertain. Trimming took off 1 base at V and 5 bases at J, with 6 bases between the two ends. The CDR3 sequence is 13 residues long. Germline values: CDR1 KGHSH, CDR2 LQKENI.

The chain combines TRBV2 with TRBJ1-5; 8 positions match TRBD1. Germline CDR1 reads SNHLY; CDR2 reads FYNNEI. J was trimmed by 1 base and V by 8 bases; bases with no gene match: 7. The CDR3 sequence is 15 residues long. In DNA, the CDR3 is TGTGCCAGCGGATACACAGGGGGAAGCAATCAGCCCCAGCATTTT. Translating gives CASGYTGGSNQPQHF.

This clone was detected a few times. The chain joins TRBV5-6 to TRBJ1-2, with TRBD1 matching 12 bases. The CDR3 extends over 19 amino acids. V lost 4 bases and J lost 4; bases outside the gene matches: 17. Germline V gene sequence: CDR1 SGHDT, CDR2 YYEEEE. CDR3 sequence (DNA): TGTGCCAGCAGCCCAACATTCCCGGGACAGGGGGCGTCGCGCTATGGCTACACCTTC. Amino acid sequence: CASSPTFPGQGASRYGYTF.

The chain joins TRBV7-9 to TRBJ2-7; TRBD1 aligns across 7 bases. Germline CDR1 and CDR2: SEHNR and FQNEAQ (reference sequence). The CDR3 contains 13 residues. After removal of 5 bases from V and 1 base from J, the junction contained 2 bases not matched to a gene. In DNA form, the CDR3 reads TGTGCCAGCAGCCGGGACAGTTCCTACGAGCAGTACTTC. Translated, it gives CASSRDSSYEQYF.

CDR3 DNA: TGTGCCAGCAATAGCGGGAGTCTGAACGAGCAGTACTTC. Amino acid sequence: CASNSGSLNEQYF. This chain joins TRBV28 and TRBJ2-7; TRBD2 matches 9 bases. The ends lost 7 bases at V and 5 bases at J; junction bases unmatched: 6. The CDR3 spans 13 residues. Germline lookup yields CDR1 MDHEN and CDR2 SYDVKM.

This clone has just a few counts. This chain links TRBV3-1 (or the pseudogene TRBV3-2) with TRBJ2-3, with 7 bases identical to TRBD2. This CDR3 is built from 16 residues. Germline lookup yields CDR1 LGHDT and CDR2 YNNKEL (reference sequence). The ends lost 2 bases at V and 6 bases at J; junction bases unmatched: 11. CDR3 sequence: CASSQRSGIFTDTQYF. DNA for the CDR3: TGTGCCAGCAGCCAACGAAGCGGGATATTCACGGATACGCAGTATTTT.

V and J are TRBV7-9 and TRBJ2-1; maybe TRBD2 (5 bases). Between the trimmed V and J ends, which lost 3 bases and 3 bases, there was a span of 9 bases. The germline V gene has CDR1 SEHNR and CDR2 FQNEAQ (reference sequence). The CDR3 spans 14 residues. CDR3 amino acids: CASSLVGSYNEQFF. The DNA for the CDR3 is TGTGCCAGCAGCTTGGTTGGGAGCTACAATGAGCAGTTCTTC.